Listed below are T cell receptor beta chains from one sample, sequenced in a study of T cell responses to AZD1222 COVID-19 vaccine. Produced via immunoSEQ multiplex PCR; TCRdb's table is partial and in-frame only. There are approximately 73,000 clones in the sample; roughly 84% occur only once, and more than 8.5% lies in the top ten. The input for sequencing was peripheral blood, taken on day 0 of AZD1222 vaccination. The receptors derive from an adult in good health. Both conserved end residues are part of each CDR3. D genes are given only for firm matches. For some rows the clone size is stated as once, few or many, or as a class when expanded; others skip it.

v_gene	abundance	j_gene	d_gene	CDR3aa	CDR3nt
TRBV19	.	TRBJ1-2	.	CASSPDRFYGYTF	TGTGCCAGTAGTCCTGACAGGTTCTATGGCTACACCTTC
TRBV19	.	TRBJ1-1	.	CASSTQTSSTEAFF	TGTGCCAGTAGTACCCAGACGTCAAGCACTGAAGCTTTCTTT
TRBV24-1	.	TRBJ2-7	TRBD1	CATSEHGTGGYEQYF	TGTGCCACCAGTGAGCACGGGACAGGGGGCTACGAGCAGTACTTC
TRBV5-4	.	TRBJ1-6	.	CASSLGGARYDSPLHF	TGTGCCAGCAGCTTGGGTGGGGCTAGGTACGATTCACCCCTCCACTTT
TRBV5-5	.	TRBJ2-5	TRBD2	CASSLARLAGETQYF	TGTGCCAGCAGCTTGGCTCGGCTAGCGGGGGAGACCCAGTACTTC
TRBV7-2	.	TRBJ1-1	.	CASSSGRRTEAFF	TGTGCCAGCAGCTCCGGGAGGAGGACTGAAGCTTTCTTT
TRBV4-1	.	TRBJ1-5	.	CASSQEWDSPQHF	TGCGCCAGCAGCCAAGAATGGGATTCCCCCCAGCATTTT
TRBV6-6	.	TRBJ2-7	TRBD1	CASSPPNTGGEQYF	TGTGCCAGCAGCCCGCCGAACACAGGGGGCGAGCAGTACTTC
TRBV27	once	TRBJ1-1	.	CASSLAGLNTEAFF	TGTGCCAGCAGTTTAGCGGGGTTGAACACTGAAGCTTTCTTT
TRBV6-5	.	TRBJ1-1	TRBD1	CASSPQGGGSTEAFF	TGTGCCAGCAGTCCTCAGGGGGGGGGTAGCACTGAAGCTTTCTTT
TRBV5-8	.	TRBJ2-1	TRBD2	CASSLGRGAYNEQFF	TGTGCCAGCAGCTTGGGGCGGGGGGCATACAATGAGCAGTTCTTC
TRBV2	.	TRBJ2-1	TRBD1	CAGPGTGGNNEQFF	TGTGCCGGCCCCGGGACAGGGGGCAACAATGAGCAGTTCTTC
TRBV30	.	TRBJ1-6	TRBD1	CAWSDRGLSPLHF	TGTGCCTGGAGTGACAGGGGGCTTTCACCCCTCCACTTT
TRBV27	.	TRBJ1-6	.	CASNPDRVNSPLHF	TGTGCCAGCAACCCGGACCGCGTTAATTCACCCCTCCACTTT
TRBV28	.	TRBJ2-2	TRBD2	CASLSTSTRTGELFF	TGTGCCAGCCTATCGACTAGCACCCGCACCGGGGAGCTGTTTTTT
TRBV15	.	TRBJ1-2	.	CATSSLQGYRFYGYTF	TGTGCCACCAGCAGCCTCCAGGGGTACAGGTTCTATGGCTACACCTTC
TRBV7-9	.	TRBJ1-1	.	CASSPRAANTEAFF	TGTGCCAGCAGCCCCCGGGCAGCGAACACTGAAGCTTTCTTT
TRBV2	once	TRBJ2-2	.	CASSLGATGELFF	TGTGCCAGCAGTTTGGGGGCCACCGGGGAGCTGTTTTTT
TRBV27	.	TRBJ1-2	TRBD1	CASSLNQGANYGYTF	TGTGCCAGCAGTTTAAATCAGGGGGCTAACTATGGCTACACCTTC
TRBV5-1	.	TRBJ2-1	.	CASSNKAPRESGNEQFF	TGCGCCAGCAGCAATAAAGCCCCTCGGGAGTCCGGCAATGAGCAGTTCTTC
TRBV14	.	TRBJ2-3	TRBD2	CASSPFKRGGGGDTQYF	TGTGCCAGCAGCCCCTTTAAGCGGGGAGGAGGTGGAGATACGCAGTATTTT
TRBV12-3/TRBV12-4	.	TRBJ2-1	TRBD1	CASSSTGEQFF	TGTGCCAGCAGTTCGACAGGGGAGCAGTTCTTC
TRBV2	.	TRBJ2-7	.	CASSELVEQYF	TGTGCCAGCAGTGAGCTAGTCGAGCAGTACTTC
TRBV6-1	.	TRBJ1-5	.	CASSDTVFSNQPQHF	TGTGCCAGCAGTGACACGGTTTTTAGCAATCAGCCCCAGCATTTT
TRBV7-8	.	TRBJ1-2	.	CASSFHTVNYGYTF	TGTGCCAGCAGCTTCCACACAGTTAACTATGGCTACACCTTC
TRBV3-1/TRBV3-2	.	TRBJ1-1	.	CASSQGMNTEAFF	TGTGCCAGCAGCCAAGGGATGAACACTGAAGCTTTCTTT
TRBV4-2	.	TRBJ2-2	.	CASSQSDFINTGELFF	TGTGCCAGCAGCCAGAGCGACTTTATTAACACCGGGGAGCTGTTTTTT
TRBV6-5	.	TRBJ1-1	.	CASSYSGIGNTEAFF	TGTGCCAGCAGTTACTCGGGGATCGGGAACACTGAAGCTTTCTTT
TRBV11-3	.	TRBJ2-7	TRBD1	CASSVTGTGGEQYF	TGTGCCAGCAGCGTCACCGGGACAGGGGGCGAGCAGTACTTC
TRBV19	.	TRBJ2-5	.	CASSQGTEETQYF	TGTGCCAGTAGTCAGGGGACCGAAGAGACCCAGTACTTC
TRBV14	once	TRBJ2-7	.	CASSQDLSFSSYEQYF	TGTGCCAGCAGCCAAGATCTTAGTTTTTCCTCCTACGAGCAGTACTTC
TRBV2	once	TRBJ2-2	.	CASGRQGLNTGELFF	TGTGCCAGCGGACGACAGGGACTGAACACCGGGGAGCTGTTTTTT
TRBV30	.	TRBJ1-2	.	CAWSVSPGGYTF	TGTGCCTGGAGTGTGTCGCCGGGAGGCTACACCTTC
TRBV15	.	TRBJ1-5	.	CATSRVSQSNQPQHF	TGTGCCACCAGCAGAGTATCGCAGAGCAATCAGCCCCAGCATTTT
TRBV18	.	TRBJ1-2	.	CASSPSEDSHYTF	TGTGCCAGCTCACCCTCCGAGGACAGCCACTACACCTTC
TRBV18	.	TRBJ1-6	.	CASSPYRGLNSPLHF	TGTGCCAGCTCACCTTACCGGGGGCTGAATTCACCCCTCCACTTT
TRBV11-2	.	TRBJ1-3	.	CASLLGGNTIYF	TGTGCCAGCCTCCTCGGAGGAAACACCATATATTTT
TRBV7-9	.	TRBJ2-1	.	CASRGPPSINEQFF	TGTGCCAGCAGGGGACCACCTTCAATCAATGAGCAGTTCTTC
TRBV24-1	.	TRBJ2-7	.	CATSEFDKQYF	TGTGCCACCAGTGAATTTGACAAGCAGTACTTC
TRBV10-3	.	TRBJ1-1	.	CAIRGTKGGNTEAFF	TGTGCCATCAGGGGAACCAAGGGAGGGAACACTGAAGCTTTCTTT
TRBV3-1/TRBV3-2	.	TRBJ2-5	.	CASSQGETQYF	TGTGCCAGCAGCCAAGGGGAGACCCAGTACTTC
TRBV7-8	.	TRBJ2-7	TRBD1	CASTRDRGYEQYF	TGTGCCAGCACCCGGGACAGGGGCTACGAGCAGTACTTC
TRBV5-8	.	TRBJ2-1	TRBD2	CASSGTSGAISYNEQFF	TGTGCCAGCTCTGGGACTAGCGGGGCCATCTCCTACAATGAGCAGTTCTTC
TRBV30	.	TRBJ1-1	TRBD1	CAWSDGTANTEAFF	TGTGCCTGGAGTGACGGGACAGCGAACACTGAAGCTTTCTTT
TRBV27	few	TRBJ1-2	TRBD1	CASSWSLQGAAYGYTF	TGTGCCAGCAGTTGGTCCCTCCAGGGGGCTGCCTATGGCTACACCTTC
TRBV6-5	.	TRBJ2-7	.	CASSYVSNPSSYEQYF	TGTGCCAGCAGTTACGTCTCAAACCCCTCCTCCTACGAGCAGTACTTC
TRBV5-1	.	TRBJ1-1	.	CASSPQGGTEAFF	TGCGCCAGCAGCCCACAGGGTGGGACTGAAGCTTTCTTT
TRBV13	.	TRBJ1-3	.	CASSLRQGLSGNTIYF	TGTGCCAGCAGCCTCCGGCAGGGGCTCTCTGGAAACACCATATATTTT
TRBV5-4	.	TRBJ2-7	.	CASSKRSPGLNEQYF	TGTGCCAGCAGCAAGCGATCGCCGGGTCTGAACGAGCAGTACTTC
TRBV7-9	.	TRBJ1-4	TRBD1	CASSPRDSRDNEKLFF	TGTGCCAGCAGCCCGAGGGACAGCAGAGATAATGAAAAACTGTTTTTT
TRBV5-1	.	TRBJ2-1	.	CASSLGNNEQFF	TGCGCCAGCAGCTTGGGAAACAATGAGCAGTTCTTC
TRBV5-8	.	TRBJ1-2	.	CASSLSGYGYTF	TGTGCCAGCAGCTTATCAGGGTATGGCTACACCTTC
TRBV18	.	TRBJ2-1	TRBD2	CASSLGAGGTTEQFF	TGTGCCAGCTCACTAGGAGCGGGGGGGACCACGGAGCAGTTCTTC
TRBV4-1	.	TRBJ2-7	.	CASSQASAGRYEQYF	TGCGCCAGCAGCCAAGCCTCCGCAGGGAGATACGAGCAGTACTTC
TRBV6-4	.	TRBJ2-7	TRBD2	CATQGQRGVSYEQYF	TGTGCCACCCAGGGCCAGCGGGGGGTCTCCTACGAGCAGTACTTC